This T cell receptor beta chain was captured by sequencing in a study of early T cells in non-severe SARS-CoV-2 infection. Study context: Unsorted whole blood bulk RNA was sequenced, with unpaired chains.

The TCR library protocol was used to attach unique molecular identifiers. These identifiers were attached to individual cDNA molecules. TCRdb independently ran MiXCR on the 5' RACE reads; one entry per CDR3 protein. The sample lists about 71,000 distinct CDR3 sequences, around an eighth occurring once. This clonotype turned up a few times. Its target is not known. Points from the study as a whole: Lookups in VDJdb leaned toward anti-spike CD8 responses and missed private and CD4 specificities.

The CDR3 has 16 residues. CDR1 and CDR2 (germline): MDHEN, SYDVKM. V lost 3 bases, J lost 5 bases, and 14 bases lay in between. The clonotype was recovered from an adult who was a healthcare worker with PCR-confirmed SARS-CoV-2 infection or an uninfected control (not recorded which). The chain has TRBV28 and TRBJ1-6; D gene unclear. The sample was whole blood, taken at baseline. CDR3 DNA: TGTGCCAGCAGTTTGTCACCGGGCGGAGATAATTCACCCCTCCACTTT. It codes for CASSLSPGGDNSPLHF. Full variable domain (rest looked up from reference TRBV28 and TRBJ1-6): DVKVTQSSRYLVKRTGEKVFLECVQDMDHENMFWYRQDPGLGLRLIYFSYDVKMKEKGDIPEGYSVSREKKERFSLILESASTNQTSMYLCASSLSPGGDNSPLHFGNGTRLTVT.